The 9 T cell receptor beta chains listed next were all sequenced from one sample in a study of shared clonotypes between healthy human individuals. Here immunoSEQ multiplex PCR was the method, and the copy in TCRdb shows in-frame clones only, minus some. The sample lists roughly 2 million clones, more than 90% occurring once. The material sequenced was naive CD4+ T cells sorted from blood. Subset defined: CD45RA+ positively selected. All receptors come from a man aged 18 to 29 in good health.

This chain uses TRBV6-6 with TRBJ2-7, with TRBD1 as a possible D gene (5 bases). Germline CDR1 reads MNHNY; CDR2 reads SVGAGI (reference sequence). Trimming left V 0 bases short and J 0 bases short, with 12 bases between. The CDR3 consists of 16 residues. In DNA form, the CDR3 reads TGTGCCAGCAGTTACTCACCGACAGCTAGCTCCTACGAGCAGTACTTC. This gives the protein CASSYSPTASSYEQYF.

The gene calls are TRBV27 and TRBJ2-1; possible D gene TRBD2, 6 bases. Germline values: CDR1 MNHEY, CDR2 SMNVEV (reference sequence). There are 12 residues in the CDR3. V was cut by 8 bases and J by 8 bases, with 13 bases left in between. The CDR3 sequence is CASPGWGDEQFF. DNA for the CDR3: TGTGCCAGCCCTGGTTGGGGGGATGAGCAGTTCTTC.

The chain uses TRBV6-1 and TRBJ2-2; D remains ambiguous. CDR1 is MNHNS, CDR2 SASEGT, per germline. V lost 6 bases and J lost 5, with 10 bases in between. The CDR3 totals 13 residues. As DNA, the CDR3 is TGTGCCAGCAGGGCCAAAGTGACCGGGGAGCTGTTTTTT. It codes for CASRAKVTGELFF.

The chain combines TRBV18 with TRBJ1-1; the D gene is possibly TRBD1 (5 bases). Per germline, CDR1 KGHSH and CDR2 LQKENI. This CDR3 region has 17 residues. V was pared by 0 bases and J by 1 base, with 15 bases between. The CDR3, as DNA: TGTGCCAGCTCACCACCCCCTAAGGGACCGAAGAACACTGAAGCTTTCTTT. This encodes CASSPPPKGPKNTEAFF.

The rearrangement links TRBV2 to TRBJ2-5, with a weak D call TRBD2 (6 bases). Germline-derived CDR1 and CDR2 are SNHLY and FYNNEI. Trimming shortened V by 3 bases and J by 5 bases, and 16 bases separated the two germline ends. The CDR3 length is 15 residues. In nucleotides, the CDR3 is TGTGCCAGCAGTGATTTTTTGGCAGGGAGGGAGACCCAGTACTTC. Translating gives CASSDFLAGRETQYF.

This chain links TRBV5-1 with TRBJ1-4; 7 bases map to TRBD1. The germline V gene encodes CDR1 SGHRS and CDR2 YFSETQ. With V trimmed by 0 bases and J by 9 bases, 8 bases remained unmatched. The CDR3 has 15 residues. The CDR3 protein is CASSLEAGGLKKLFF. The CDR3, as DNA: TGCGCCAGCAGCTTGGAGGCAGGGGGGCTGAAAAAACTGTTTTTT.

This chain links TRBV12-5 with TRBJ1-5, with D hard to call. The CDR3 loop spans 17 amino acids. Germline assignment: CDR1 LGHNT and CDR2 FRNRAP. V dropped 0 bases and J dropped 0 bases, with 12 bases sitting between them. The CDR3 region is CASGLVWEQHSNQPQHF. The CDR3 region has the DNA TGTGCTAGTGGTTTGGTTTGGGAGCAACATAGCAATCAGCCCCAGCATTTT.

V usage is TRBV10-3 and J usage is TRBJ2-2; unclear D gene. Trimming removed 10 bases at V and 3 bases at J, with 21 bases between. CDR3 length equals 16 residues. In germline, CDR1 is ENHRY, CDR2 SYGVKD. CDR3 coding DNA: TGTGCCACCGCCAAGAGCGTCTCGTACGACACCGGGGAGCTGTTTTTT. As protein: CATAKSVSYDTGELFF.

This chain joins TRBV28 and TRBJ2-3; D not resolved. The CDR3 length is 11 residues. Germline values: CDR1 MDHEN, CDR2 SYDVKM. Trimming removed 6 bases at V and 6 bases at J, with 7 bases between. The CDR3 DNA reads TGTGCCAGCAGCCCCGGGGATACGCAGTATTTT. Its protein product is CASSPGDTQYF.